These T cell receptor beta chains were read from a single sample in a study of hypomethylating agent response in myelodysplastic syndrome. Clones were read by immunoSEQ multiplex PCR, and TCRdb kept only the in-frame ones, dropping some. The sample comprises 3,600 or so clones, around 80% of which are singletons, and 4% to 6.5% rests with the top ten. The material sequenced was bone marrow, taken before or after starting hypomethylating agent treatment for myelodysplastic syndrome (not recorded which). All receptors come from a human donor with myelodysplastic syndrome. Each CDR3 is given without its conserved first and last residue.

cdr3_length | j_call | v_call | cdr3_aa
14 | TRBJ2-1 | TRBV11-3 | ASSLAGRGSYNEQF
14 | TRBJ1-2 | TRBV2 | ASRDRDDLSNYGYT
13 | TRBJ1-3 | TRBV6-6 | ASSSPDRAENTIY
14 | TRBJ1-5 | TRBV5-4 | ASSFWGQGSNQPQH
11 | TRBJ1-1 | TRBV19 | ASSRMVNTEAF
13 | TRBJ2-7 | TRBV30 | AWSLRGGASYEQY
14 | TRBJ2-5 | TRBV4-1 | ASSRPAGASQETQY
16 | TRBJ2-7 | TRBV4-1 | ASSQGVGGDRVSYEQY
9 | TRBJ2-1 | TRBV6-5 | ASNSYNEQF
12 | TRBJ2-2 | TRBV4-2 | ASSLGQGVGELF
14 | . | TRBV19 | ASSMVADRGSYEQY
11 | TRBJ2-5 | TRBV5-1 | ASRRGGPETQY
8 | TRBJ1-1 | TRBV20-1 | SAKDREAF
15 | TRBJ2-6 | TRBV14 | ASSDTELVTGANVLT
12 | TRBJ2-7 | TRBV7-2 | ASSLAGQGFEQY
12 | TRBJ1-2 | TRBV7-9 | ASSSSQISYGYT
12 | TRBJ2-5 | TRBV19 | ASSVTGGGETQY
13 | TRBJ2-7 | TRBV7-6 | ASSLGQAFSYEQY
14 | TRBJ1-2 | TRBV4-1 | ASSPLVARANYGYT
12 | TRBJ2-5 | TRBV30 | AWSGRRAQETQY
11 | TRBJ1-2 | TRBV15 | ATSRGGDYGYT
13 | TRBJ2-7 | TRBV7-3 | ASSYSGQGVYEQY
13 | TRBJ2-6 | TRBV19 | ASSPERPGTNVLT
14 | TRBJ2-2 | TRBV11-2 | ASSFFPRTGGRELF
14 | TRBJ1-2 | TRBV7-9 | ASSLSGGTGFRSYT
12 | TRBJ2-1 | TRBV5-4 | ASSLRQTYNEQF
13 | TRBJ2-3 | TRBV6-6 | ASRRTIGGTDTQY
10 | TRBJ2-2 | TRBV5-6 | ASSLYTGELF
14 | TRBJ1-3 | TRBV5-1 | ASSPGGGISGNTIY
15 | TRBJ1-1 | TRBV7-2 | ASSPGTRPGPNTEAF
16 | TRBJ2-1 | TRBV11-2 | ASSTRQGALGSYNEQF
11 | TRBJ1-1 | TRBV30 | AWSAAGGTEAF
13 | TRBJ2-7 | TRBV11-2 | ASSLGGSGPYEQY
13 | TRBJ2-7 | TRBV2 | APRSRDRAHHEQY
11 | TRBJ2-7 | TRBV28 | ASSLTGGSEQY
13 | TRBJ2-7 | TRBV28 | ASSLHISGSYEQY
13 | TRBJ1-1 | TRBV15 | ATSQTGQKNTEAF
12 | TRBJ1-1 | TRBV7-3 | ASSLVGGGTEAF
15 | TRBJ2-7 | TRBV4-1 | ASSQDINEGISYEQY
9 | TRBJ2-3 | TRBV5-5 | ASSLDHTQY
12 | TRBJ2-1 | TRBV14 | ASSHSSGWSEQF
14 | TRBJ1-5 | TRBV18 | ASSNPSRGSDQPQH